This TCR beta chain was sequenced in a study of beta chain features in type 1 diabetes. Study context: Examination spanned 100 million to 130 million sorted cells from all samples.

Broader study findings: Whether HLA type affects TCRB rearrangement stayed undetermined in the present work.

Germline V gene sequence: CDR1 SGHAT, CDR2 FQNNGV. CDR3 length equals 13 residues. Trimming pared 0 bases from V and 7 bases from J, leaving 9 bases between. Researchers reported sorting CD4+ naive, central memory, regulatory and stem cell-like memory cells via CD45RO/CCR7/CD25/CD127/CD95/CD27. Regarding this clone: Its target is not known.

Of the isolated RNA, all was reverse transcribed, and so the sequenced material was expressed TCRB transcripts. Some clones are missing from TCRdb's copy, which holds only in-frame ones; the method was immunoSEQ multiplex PCR. Counted here are hundreds of thousands of clones, roughly 8% occurring once; the ten biggest clones make up around 0.45%. The clonotype was recovered from a woman between 18 and 29 years old in good health. The chain links TRBV11-2 to TRBJ1-1; D possibly corresponds to TRBD1 (5 bases). The sequencing sample was made of central memory CD4+ T cells from blood. The chain's CDR3 is CASSLDRVYEAFF. The CDR3 nucleotides are TGTGCCAGCAGCTTAGACAGGGTTTATGAAGCTTTCTTT. Based on the CDR3 plus reference TRBV11-2 and TRBJ1-1, the full variable domain is EAGVAQSPRYKIIEKRQSVAFWCNPISGHATLYWYQQILGQGPKLLIQFQNNGVVDDSQLPKDRFSAERLKGVDSTLKIQPAKLEDSAVYLCASSLDRVYEAFFGQGTRLTVV.